This TCR beta chain was recorded in a study of OX40 agonist ivuxolimab in advanced cancers. This clone occurred once. The table came from immunoSEQ multiplex PCR; TCRdb's copy has only in-frame clones and leaves some out. The sample carries tens of thousands of clones, 70% to 90% recorded once. This TCR came from an adult with an advanced solid tumor such as melanoma, head and neck, liver or kidney cancer. Sample: CD4+ or CD8+ T cells sorted from blood, taken in a trial of the OX40 agonist ivuxolimab.

The CDR3, as DNA: TGTGCCAGCAGTGACAGGCCCCGATATGGCTACACCTTC. This codes for CASSDRPRYGYTF. The chain links TRBV2 to TRBJ1-2; D gene ambiguous. The length of the CDR3 is 13 residues. V lost 3 bases and J lost 5, with 10 bases in between. The germline V gene has CDR1 SNHLY and CDR2 FYNNEI.